This entry features one TCR beta chain sequence. What it binds is unknown. The conserved phenylalanine or tryptophan is not found at the CDR3 terminus, so this likely reflects a read error. Without any cell sorting, about 18-31 mg of bulk tissue yielded co-extracted RNA and DNA. Every tumor sample held more than 80% viable tumor cells. A constant-region primer served to make TCR beta cDNA from about 500 ng total RNA. Construction of TCR beta libraries relied on three successive nested multiplex PCR rounds employing slightly modified ARM-PCR. Both of the initial two PCR rounds ran for nine to eleven cycles and employed TRBV1-TRBV30 forward primers alongside a C-beta reverse primer. From the multiplex PCR reads, TCRdb called clonotypes with MiXCR, one entry per CDR3 protein. This table has 95,000 to 150,000 distinct CDR3 sequences, around two thirds appearing once. Germline lookup yields CDR1 SQVTM and CDR2 ANQGSEA. This CDR3 has 15 residues.

These data originate in a study of tumor-infiltrating lymphocytes in primary liver carcinoma. Overall study findings and caveats: All five tumor regions shared only about 7-25% of top clones.

The rearrangement links TRBV29-1 to TRBJ2-2, with D possibly called TRBD1 or TRBD2 (7 bases each). The sequencing sample was made of liver tumor tissue from sampling region 1. Subset indicated: tumor region T1, superior pole. This receptor was identified in a woman aged 60-75 years with primary liver carcinoma and hepatitis B virus infection. CDR3 amino acids: CSAGQGGGNTRELFC. CDR3 sequence (DNA): TGCAGCGCCGGCCAGGGGGGGGGGAACACCAGGGAGCTGTTTTGT.